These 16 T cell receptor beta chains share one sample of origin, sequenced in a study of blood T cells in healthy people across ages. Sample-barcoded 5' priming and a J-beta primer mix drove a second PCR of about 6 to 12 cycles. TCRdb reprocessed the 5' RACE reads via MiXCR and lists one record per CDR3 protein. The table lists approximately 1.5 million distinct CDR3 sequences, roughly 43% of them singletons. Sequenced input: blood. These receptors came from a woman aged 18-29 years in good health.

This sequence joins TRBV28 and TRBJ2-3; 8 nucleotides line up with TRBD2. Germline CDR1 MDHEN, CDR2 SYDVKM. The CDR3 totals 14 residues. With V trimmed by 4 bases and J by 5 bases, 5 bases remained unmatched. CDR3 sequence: CASSSTGTRDTQYF. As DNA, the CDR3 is TGTGCCAGCAGTTCCACCGGGACTAGAGATACGCAGTATTTT.

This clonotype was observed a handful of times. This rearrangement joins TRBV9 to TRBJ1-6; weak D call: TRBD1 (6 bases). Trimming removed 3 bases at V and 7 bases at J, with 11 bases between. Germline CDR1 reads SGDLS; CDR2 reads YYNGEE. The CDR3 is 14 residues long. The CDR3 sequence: CASSDTGLNSPLHF. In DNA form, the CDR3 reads TGTGCCAGCAGCGACACAGGGCTAAATTCACCCCTCCACTTT.

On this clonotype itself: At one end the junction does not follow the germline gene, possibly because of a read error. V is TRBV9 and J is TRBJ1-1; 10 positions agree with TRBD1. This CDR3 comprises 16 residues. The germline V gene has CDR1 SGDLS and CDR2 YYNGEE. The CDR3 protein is CASSVALGTGVTEAFF. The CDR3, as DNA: TGTGCTAGCAGCGTAGCCCTAGGGACAGGGGTAACTGAAGCTTTCTTT.

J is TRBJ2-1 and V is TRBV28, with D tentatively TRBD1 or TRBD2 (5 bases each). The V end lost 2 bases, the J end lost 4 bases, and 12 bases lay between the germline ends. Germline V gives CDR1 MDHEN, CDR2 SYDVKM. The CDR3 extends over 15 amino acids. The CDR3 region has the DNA TGTGCCAGCAGTTTAAATTGGGACGCTTACAATGAGCAGTTCTTC. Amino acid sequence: CASSLNWDAYNEQFF.

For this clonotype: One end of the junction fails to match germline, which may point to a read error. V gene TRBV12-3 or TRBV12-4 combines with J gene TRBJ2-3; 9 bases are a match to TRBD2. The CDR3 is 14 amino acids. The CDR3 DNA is TGTGCCAGCAGTGTAGCGGGGGTGAGTAATACGCAGTATTTT. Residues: CASSVAGVSNTQYF.

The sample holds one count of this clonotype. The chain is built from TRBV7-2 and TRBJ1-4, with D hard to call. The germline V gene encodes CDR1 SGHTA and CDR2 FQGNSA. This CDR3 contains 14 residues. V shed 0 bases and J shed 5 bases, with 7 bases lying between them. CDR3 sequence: CASSLAARNEKLFF. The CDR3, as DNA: TGTGCCAGCAGCTTAGCGGCCAGGAATGAAAAACTGTTTTTT.

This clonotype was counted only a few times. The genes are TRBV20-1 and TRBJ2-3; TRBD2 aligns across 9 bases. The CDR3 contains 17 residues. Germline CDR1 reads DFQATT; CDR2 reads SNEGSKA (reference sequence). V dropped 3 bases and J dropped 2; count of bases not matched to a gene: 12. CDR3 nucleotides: TGCAGTGCTAGGGTAGCGGGAGCGCTTCCTACCACAGATACGCAGTATTTT. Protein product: CSARVAGALPTTDTQYF.

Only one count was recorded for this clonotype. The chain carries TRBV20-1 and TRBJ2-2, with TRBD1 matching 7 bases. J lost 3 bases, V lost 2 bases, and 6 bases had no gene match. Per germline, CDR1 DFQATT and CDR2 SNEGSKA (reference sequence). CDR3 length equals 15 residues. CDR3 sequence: CSARHLQGYTGELFF. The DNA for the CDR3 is TGCAGTGCTAGACACCTACAGGGGTACACCGGGGAGCTGTTTTTT.

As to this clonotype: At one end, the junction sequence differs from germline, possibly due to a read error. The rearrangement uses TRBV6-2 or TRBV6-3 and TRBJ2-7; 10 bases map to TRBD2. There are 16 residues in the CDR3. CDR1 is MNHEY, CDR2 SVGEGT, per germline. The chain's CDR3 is CASSGLAAAVSYGQYF. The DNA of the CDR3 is TGTGCCAGCAGTGGACTAGCGGCCGCGGTTTCCTACGGGCAGTACTTC.

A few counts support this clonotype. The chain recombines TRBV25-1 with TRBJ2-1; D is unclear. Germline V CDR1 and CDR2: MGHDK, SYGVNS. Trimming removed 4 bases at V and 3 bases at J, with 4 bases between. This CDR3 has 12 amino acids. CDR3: CASSGHYNEQFF. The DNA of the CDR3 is TGTGCCAGCAGTGGGCACTACAATGAGCAGTTCTTC. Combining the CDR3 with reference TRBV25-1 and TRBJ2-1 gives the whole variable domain EADIYQTPRYLVIGTGKKITLECSQTMGHDKMYWYQQDPGMELHLIHYSYGVNSTEKGDLSSESTVSRIRTEHFPLTLESARPSHTSQYLCASSGHYNEQFFGPGTRLTVL.

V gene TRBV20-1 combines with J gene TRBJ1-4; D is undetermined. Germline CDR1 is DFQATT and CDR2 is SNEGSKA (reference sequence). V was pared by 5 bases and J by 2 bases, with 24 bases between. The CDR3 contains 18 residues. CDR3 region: CSAGSRPGRMGTNEKLFF. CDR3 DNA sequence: TGCAGTGCTGGATCCCGGCCAGGCCGAATGGGTACTAATGAAAAACTGTTTTTT.

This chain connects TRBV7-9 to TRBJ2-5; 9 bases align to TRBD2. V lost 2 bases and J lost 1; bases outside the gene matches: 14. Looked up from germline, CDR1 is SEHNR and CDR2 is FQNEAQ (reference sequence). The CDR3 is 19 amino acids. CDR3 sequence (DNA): TGTGCCAGCAGCTTAACCTACCTCGTGCGGGAGGGGTTCCAAGAGACCCAGTACTTC. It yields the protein CASSLTYLVREGFQETQYF. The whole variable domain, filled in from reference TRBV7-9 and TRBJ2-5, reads DTGVSQNPRHKITKRGQNVTFRCDPISEHNRLYWYRQTLGQGPEFLTYFQNEAQLEKSRLLSDRFSAERPKGSFSTLEIQRTEQGDSAMYLCASSLTYLVREGFQETQYFGPGTRLLVL.

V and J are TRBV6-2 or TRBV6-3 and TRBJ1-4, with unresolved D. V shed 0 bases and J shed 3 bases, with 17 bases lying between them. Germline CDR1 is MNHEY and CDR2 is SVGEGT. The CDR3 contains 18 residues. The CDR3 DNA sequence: TGTGCCAGCAGTTACTCGATGTACGTGGACTCGGCTAATGAAAAACTGTTTTTT. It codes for CASSYSMYVDSANEKLFF.

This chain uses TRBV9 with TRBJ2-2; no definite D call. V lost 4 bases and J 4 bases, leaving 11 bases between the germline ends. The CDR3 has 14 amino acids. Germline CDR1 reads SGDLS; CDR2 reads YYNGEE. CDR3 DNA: TGTGCCAGCAGCCATCCGATGGGCACCGGGGAGCTGTTTTTT. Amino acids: CASSHPMGTGELFF. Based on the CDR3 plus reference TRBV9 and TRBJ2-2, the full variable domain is DSGVTQTPKHLITATGQRVTLRCSPRSGDLSVYWYQQSLDQGLQFLIQYYNGEERAKGNILERFSAQQFPDLHSELNLSSLELGDSALYFCASSHPMGTGELFFGEGSRLTVL.

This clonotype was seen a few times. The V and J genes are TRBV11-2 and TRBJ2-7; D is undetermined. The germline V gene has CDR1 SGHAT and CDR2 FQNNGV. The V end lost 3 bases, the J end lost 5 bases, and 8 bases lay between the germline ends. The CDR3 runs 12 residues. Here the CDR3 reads CASSFVGNEQYF. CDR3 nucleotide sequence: TGTGCCAGCAGCTTCGTAGGAAACGAGCAGTACTTC.

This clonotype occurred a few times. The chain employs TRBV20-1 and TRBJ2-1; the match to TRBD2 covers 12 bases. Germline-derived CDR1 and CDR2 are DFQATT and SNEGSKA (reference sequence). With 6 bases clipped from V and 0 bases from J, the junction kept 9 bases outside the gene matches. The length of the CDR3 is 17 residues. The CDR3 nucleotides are TGCAGTGCGACGACTAGCGGGAGTTCCAACTCCTACAATGAGCAGTTCTTC. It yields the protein CSATTSGSSNSYNEQFF.